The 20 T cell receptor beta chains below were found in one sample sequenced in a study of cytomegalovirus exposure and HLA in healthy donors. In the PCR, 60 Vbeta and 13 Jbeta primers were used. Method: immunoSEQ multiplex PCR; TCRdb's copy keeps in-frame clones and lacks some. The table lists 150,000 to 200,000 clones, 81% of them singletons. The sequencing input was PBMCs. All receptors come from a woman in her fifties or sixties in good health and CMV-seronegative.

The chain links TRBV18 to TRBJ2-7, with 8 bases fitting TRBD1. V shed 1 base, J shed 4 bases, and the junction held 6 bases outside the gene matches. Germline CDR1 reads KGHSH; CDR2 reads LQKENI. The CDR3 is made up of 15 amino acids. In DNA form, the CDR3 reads TGTGCCAGCTCACCACGAACAGGGGGGTCGTACGAGCAGTACTTC. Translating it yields CASSPRTGGSYEQYF. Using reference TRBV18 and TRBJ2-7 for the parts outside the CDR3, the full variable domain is NAGVMQNPRHLVRRRGQEARLRCSPMKGHSHVYWYRQLPEEGLKFMVYLQKENIIDESGMPKERFSAEFPKEGPSILRIQQVVRGDSAAYFCASSPRTGGSYEQYFGPGTRLTVT.

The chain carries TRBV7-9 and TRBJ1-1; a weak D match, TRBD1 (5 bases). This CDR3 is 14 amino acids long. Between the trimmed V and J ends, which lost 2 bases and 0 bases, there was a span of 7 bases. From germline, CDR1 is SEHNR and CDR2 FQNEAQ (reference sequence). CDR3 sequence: CASSLKGMNTEAFF. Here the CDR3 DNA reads TGTGCCAGCAGCTTAAAGGGGATGAACACTGAAGCTTTCTTT. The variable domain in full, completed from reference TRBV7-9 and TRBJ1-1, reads DTGVSQNPRHKITKRGQNVTFRCDPISEHNRLYWYRQTLGQGPEFLTYFQNEAQLEKSRLLSDRFSAERPKGSFSTLEIQRTEQGDSAMYLCASSLKGMNTEAFFGQGTRLTVV.

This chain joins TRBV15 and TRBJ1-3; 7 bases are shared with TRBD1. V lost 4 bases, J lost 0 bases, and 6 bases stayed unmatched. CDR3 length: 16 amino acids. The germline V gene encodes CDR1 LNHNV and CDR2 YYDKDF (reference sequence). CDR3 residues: CATSTLGTDSGNTIYF. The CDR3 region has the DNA TGTGCCACCAGCACCCTCGGGACAGACTCTGGAAACACCATATATTTT. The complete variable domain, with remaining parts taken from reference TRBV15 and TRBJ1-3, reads DAMVIQNPRYQVTQFGKPVTLSCSQTLNHNVMYWYQQKSSQAPKLLFHYYDKDFNNEADTPDNFQSRRPNTSFCFLDIRSPGLGDTAMYLCATSTLGTDSGNTIYFGEGSWLTVV.

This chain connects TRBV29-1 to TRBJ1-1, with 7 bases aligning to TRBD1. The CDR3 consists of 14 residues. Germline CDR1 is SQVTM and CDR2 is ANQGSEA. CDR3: CTPRGGSGNTEAFF. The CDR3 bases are TGCACCCCCCGAGGGGGCAGCGGGAACACTGAAGCTTTCTTT.

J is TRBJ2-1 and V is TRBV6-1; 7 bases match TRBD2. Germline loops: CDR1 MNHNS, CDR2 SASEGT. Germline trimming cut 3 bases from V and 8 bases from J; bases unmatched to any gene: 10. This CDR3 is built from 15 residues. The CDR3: CASSDSGREGHEQFF. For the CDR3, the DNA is TGTGCCAGCAGTGATTCGGGCAGGGAGGGCCATGAGCAGTTCTTC.

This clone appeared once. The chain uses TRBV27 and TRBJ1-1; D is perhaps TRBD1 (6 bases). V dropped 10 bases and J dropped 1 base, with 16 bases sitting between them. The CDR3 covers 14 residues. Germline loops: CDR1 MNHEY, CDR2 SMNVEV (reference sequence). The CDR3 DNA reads TGTGCCACCCGGCTAGGGGGAACGAACACTGAAGCTTTCTTT. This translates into CATRLGGTNTEAFF.

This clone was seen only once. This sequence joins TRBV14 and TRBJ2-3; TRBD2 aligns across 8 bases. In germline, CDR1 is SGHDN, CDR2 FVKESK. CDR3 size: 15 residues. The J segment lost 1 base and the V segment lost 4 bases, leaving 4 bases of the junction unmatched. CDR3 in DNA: TGTGCCAGCAGCCCGAAAGCGGGGGGCACAGATACGCAGTATTTT. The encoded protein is CASSPKAGGTDTQYF.

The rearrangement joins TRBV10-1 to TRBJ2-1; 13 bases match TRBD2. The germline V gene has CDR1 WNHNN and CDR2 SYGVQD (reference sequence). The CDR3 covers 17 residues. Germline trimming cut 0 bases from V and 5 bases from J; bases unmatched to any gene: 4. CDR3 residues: CASSESTSGRRNNEQFF. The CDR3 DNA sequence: TGCGCCAGCAGTGAGTCGACTAGCGGGAGGAGGAACAATGAGCAGTTCTTC.

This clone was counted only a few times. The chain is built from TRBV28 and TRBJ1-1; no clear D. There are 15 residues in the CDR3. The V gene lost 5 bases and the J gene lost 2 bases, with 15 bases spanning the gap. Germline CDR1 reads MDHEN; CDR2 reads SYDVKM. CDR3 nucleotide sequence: TGTGCCAGCAGTCCTGTAACAGAACATAACACTGAAGCTTTCTTT. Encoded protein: CASSPVTEHNTEAFF.

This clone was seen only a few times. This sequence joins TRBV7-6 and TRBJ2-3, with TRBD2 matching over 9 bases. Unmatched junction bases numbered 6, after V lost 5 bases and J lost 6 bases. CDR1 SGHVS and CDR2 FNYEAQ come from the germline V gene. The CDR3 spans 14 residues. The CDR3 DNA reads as TGTGCCAGCAGCCCAGCGGGGGGCCCTGATACGCAGTATTTT. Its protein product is CASSPAGGPDTQYF.

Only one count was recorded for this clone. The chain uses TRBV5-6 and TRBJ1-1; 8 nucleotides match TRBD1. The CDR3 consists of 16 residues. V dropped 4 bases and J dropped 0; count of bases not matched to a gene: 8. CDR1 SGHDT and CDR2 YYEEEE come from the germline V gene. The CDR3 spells CASSPGAGGLNTEAFF. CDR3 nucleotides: TGTGCCAGCAGCCCCGGAGCAGGGGGCTTGAACACTGAAGCTTTCTTT.

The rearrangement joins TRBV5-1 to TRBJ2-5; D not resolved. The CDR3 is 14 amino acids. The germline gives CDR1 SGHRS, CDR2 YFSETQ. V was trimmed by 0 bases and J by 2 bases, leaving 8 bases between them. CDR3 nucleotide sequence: TGCGCCAGCAGCTTGGCCGGCGGTCAAGAGACCCAGTACTTC. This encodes CASSLAGGQETQYF.

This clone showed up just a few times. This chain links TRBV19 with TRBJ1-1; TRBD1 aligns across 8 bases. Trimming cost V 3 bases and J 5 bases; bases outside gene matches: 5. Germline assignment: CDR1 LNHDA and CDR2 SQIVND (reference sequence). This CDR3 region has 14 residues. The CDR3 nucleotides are TGTGCCAGTAGTATTACCGGGACAGGAACTGAAGCTTTCTTT. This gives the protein CASSITGTGTEAFF.

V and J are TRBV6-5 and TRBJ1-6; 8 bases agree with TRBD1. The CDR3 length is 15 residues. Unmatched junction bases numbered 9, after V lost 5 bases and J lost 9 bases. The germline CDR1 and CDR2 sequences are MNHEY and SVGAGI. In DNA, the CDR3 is TGTGCCAGCAGTCAGCGGACAGGGTCCGGTTCACCCCTCCACTTT. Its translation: CASSQRTGSGSPLHF.

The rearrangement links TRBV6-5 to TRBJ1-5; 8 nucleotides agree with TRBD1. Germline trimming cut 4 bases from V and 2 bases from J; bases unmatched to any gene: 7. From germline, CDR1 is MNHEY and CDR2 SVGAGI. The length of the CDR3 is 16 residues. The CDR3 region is CASSSDRVNGNQPQHF. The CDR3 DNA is TGTGCCAGCAGTTCGGACAGGGTAAATGGCAATCAGCCCCAGCATTTT.

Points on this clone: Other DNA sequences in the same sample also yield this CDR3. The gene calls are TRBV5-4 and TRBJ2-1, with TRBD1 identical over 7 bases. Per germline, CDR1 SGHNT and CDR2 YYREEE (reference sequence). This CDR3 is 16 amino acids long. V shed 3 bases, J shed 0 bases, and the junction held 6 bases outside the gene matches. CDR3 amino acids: CASSSRTGASYNEQFF. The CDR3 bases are TGTGCCAGCAGCTCCCGGACAGGAGCCTCCTACAATGAGCAGTTCTTC.

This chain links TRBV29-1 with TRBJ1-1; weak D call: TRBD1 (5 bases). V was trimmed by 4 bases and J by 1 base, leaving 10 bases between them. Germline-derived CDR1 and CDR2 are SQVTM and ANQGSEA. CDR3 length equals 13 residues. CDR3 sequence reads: CSVGKGENTEAFF. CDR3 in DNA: TGCAGCGTTGGAAAAGGGGAGAACACTGAAGCTTTCTTT. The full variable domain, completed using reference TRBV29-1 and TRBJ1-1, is SAVISQKPSRDICQRGTSLTIQCQVDSQVTMMFWYRQQPGQSLTLIATANQGSEATYESGFVIDKFPISRPNLTFSTLTVSNMSPEDSSIYLCSVGKGENTEAFFGQGTRLTVV.

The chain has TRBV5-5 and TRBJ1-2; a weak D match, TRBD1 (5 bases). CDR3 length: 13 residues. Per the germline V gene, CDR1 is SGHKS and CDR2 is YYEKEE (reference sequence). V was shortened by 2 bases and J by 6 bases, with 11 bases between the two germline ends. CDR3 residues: CASSLWDSNGYTF. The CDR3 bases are TGTGCCAGCAGCTTATGGGACTCCAATGGCTACACCTTC.

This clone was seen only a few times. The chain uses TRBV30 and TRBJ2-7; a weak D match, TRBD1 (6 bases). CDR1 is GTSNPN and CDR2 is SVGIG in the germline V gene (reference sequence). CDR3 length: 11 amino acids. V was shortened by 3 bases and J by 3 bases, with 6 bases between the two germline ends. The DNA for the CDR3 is TGTGCCTGGAGGGACAGCTACGAGCAGTACTTC. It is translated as CAWRDSYEQYF.

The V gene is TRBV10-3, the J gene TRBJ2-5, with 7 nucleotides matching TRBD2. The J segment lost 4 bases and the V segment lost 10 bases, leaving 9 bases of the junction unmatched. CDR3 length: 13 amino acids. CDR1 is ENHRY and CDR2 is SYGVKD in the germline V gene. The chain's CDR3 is CATRLGEGETQYF. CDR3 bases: TGTGCCACTAGACTGGGGGAGGGAGAGACCCAGTACTTC.